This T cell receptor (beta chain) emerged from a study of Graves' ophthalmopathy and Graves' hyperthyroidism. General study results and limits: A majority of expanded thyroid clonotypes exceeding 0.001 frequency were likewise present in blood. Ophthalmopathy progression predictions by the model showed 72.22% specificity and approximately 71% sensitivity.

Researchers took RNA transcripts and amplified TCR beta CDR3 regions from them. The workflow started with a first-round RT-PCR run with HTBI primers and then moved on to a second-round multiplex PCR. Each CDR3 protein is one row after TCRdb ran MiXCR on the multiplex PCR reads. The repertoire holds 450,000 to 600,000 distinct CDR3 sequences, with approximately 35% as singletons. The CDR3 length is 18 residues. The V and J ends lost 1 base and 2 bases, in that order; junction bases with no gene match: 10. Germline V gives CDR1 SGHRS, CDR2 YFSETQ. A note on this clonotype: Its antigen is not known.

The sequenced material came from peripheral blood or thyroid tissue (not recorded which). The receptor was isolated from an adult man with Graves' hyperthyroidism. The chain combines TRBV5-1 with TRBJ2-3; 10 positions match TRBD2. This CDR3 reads CASSLLLAGEAVTDTQYF. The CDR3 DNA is TGCGCCAGCAGCTTGCTCCTAGCGGGAGAAGCGGTCACAGATACGCAGTATTTT.